This TCR beta chain appears in the sequencing data of a study of blood T cell repertoires in COVID-19. As for the study in general: COVID-19 samples from acute and convalescent phases originated in the United States, Italy and Spain.

Generated by immunoSEQ multiplex PCR, the TCRdb table keeps only in-frame clones and is missing some. The table has some 180,000 clones, 85% to 90% seen once. The sequence was collected from a woman aged 55-70 years with acute or convalescent COVID-19. The sample consisted of peripheral blood.

CDR3 bases: TGTGCTAGTGGTTCAGTCGTATCCGAGCTGTTTTTT. Translating gives CASGSVVSELFF. The V call is TRBV12-5, the J call TRBJ2-2; D gene ambiguous. The CDR3 has 12 amino acids. CDR1 and CDR2 from the germline V gene are LGHNT and FRNRAP. Trimming stripped 4 bases from V and 11 bases from J, with 11 bases between.